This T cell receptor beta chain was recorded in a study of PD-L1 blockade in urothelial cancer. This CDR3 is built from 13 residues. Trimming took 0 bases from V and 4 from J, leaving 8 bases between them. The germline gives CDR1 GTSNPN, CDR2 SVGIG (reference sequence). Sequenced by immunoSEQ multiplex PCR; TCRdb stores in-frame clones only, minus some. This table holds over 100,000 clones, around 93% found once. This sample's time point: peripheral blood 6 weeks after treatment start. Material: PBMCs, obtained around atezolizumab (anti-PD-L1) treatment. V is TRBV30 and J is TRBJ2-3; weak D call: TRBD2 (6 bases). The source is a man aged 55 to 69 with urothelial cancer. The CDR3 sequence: CAWSVGGPDTQYF. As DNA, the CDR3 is TGTGCCTGGAGTGTCGGGGGACCAGATACGCAGTATTTT.